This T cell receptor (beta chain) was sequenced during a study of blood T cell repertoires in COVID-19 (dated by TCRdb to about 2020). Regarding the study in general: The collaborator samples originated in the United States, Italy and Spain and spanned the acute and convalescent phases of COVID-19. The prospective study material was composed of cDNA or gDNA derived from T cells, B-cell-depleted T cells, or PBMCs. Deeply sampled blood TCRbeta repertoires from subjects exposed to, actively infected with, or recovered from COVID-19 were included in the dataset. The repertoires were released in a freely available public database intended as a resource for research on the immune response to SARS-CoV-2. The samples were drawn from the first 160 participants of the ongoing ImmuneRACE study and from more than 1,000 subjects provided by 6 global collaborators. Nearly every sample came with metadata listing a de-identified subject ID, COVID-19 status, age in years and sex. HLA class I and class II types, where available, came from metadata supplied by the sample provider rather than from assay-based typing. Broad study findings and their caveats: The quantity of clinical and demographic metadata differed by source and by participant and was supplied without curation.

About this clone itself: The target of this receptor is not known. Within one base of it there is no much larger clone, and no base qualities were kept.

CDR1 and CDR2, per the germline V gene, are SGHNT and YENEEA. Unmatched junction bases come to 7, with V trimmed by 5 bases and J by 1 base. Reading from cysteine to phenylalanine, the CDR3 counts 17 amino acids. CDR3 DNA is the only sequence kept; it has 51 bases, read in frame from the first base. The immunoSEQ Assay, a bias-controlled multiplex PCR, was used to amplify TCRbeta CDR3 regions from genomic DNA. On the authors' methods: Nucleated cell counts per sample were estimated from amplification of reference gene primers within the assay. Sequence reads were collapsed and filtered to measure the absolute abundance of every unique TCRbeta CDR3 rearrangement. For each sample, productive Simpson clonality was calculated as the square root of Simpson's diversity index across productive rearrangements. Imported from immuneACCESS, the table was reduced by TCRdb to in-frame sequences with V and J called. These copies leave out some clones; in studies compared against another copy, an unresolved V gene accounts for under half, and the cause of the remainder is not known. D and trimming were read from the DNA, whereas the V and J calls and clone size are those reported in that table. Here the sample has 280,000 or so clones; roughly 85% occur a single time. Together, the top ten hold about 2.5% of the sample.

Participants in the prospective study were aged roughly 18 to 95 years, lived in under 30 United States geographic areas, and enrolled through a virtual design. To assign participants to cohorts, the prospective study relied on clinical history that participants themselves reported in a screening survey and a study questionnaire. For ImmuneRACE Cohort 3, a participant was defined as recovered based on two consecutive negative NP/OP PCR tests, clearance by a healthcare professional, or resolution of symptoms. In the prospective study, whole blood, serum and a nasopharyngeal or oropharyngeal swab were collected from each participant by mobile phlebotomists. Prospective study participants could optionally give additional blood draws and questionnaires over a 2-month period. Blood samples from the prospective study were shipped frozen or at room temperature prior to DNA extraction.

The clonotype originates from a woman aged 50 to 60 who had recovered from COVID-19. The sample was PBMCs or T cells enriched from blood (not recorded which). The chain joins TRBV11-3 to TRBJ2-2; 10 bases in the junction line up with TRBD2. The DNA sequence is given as TGTGCCAGCAGCAAGAGCGGGGGGGCCAGGAACACCGGGGAGCTGTTTTTT. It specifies CASSKSGGARNTGELFF.